These 20 T cell receptor beta chains originate from one sample sequenced in a study of CD8 T cells in Susac syndrome. RNA totalling about 0.5 to 1 ug underwent reverse transcription with random hexamers. TCRdb reprocessed the immunoSEQ multiplex PCR reads with MiXCR, giving one entry per CDR3 protein. The top ten hold around 0.11% of the sample, which has some 180,000 distinct CDR3 sequences, about 95% seen once. Specimen: CD4+ T cells from PBMCs. The receptors derive from a human donor in good health.

The chain carries TRBV19 and TRBJ2-3, with D unclear. The CDR3 contains 11 residues. Germline V gives CDR1 LNHDA, CDR2 SQIVND (reference sequence). Between the trimmed V and J ends, which lost 10 bases and 2 bases, there was a span of 7 bases. The CDR3 region is CATRNTDTQYF. Here the CDR3 DNA reads TGTGCCACCAGGAACACAGATACGCAGTATTTT.

The chain employs TRBV29-1 and TRBJ2-1; D gene unclear. The CDR3 extends over 12 amino acids. The V and J ends lost 0 bases and 9 bases respectively, with 9 bases between them. CDR1 SQVTM and CDR2 ANQGSEA come from the germline V gene. The CDR3 spells CSVEERVSEQFF. CDR3 DNA sequence: TGCAGCGTTGAAGAAAGAGTAAGTGAGCAGTTCTTC.

J is TRBJ2-7 and V is TRBV28, with 7 bases fitting TRBD1. J was trimmed by 3 bases and V by 4 bases; bases with no gene match: 12. CDR1 MDHEN and CDR2 SYDVKM come from the germline V gene. This CDR3 spans 16 amino acids. Here the CDR3 DNA reads TGTGCCAGCAGTTCCCCCAAAAGGCAGGGGGACTACGAGCAGTACTTC. Translation gives CASSSPKRQGDYEQYF.

The rearrangement links TRBV29-1 to TRBJ1-5, with 7 bases identical to TRBD1. The CDR3 totals 12 residues. J was trimmed by 5 bases and V by 4 bases; bases with no gene match: 2. In germline, CDR1 is SQVTM, CDR2 ANQGSEA. For the CDR3, the DNA is TGCAGCGTTGGCGGGACAGATCAGCCCCAGCATTTT. Translated, it gives CSVGGTDQPQHF.

V usage is TRBV11-1 and J usage is TRBJ2-1, with 9 bases matching TRBD2. The germline V gene encodes CDR1 SGHAT and CDR2 FQDESV (reference sequence). V trimming: 5 bases; J trimming: 8 bases; junction bases outside the gene matches: 13. CDR3 size: 16 residues. The CDR3 loop is CASSAEGLAGVDEQFF. The CDR3 nucleotides read TGTGCCAGCAGCGCCGAGGGATTAGCGGGAGTCGATGAGCAGTTCTTC.

Notes on this clonotype: Because it lacks the conserved phenylalanine or tryptophan at the end, this CDR3 is likely a read error. The chain carries TRBV20-1 and TRBJ2-3; no reliable D call. The CDR3 extends over 14 amino acids. Trimming took 2 bases from V and 6 from J, leaving 15 bases between them. CDR1 and CDR2 (germline): DFQATT, SNEGSKA (reference sequence). The CDR3 protein is CSARKPPPRDTQYL. DNA for the CDR3: TGCAGTGCTAGAAAGCCCCCCCCCAGGGATACGCAGTATTTA.

The J gene is TRBJ2-7, the V gene TRBV28, with 11 bases aligning to TRBD2. The germline V gene encodes CDR1 MDHEN and CDR2 SYDVKM. V trimming: 7 bases; J trimming: 3 bases; junction bases outside the gene matches: 5. The CDR3 loop spans 14 amino acids. CDR3 in DNA: TGTGCCAGCACCCCAGGGACTAGCGGCTACGAGCAGTACTTC. As protein: CASTPGTSGYEQYF.

The J gene is TRBJ2-7, the V gene TRBV7-2; the D gene is possibly TRBD1 (6 bases). V dropped 2 bases and J dropped 0 bases, with 14 bases sitting between them. CDR1 is SGHTA and CDR2 is FQGNSA in the germline V gene. This CDR3 spans 16 amino acids. The CDR3, as DNA: TGTGCCAGCAGCTTAATTTGGCAGGGGAGCTCCTACGAGCAGTACTTC. This encodes CASSLIWQGSSYEQYF.

The V gene is TRBV29-1, the J gene TRBJ2-3, with 8 bases that match TRBD1. The V gene end was trimmed by 5 bases and the J gene end by 2 bases; junction bases not matched to a gene: 3. Looked up from germline, CDR1 is SQVTM and CDR2 is ANQGSEA. This CDR3 is 13 amino acids long. The CDR3 loop reads CSVLGQATDTQYF. CDR3 DNA: TGCAGCGTTCTGGGACAGGCCACAGATACGCAGTATTTT.

In this sample, this clonotype turned up once. CDR3 DNA: TGCAGTGCTAATAAGCGGGCAAGTGGCTACACCTTC. Its translation: CSANKRASGYTF. The J gene is TRBJ1-2, the V gene TRBV20-1, with D uncertain. Germline values: CDR1 DFQATT, CDR2 SNEGSKA (reference sequence). Trimming removed 4 bases from V and 7 bases from J, with 13 bases in between. The CDR3 runs to 12 residues.

The V and J genes are TRBV18 and TRBJ2-5; 9 nucleotides line up with TRBD2. Germline CDR1 and CDR2: KGHSH and LQKENI. This CDR3 spans 14 amino acids. V gave up 3 bases and J gave up 5 bases; unmatched junction bases: 4. The DNA of the CDR3 is TGTGCCAGCTCACCCCGGACTAGCGAGGAGACCCAGTACTTC. Translated, it gives CASSPRTSEETQYF.

This chain joins TRBV20-1 and TRBJ1-5, with TRBD1 matching over 7 bases. Germline V gene lookup returns CDR1 DFQATT and CDR2 SNEGSKA (reference sequence). After removal of 2 bases from V and 5 bases from J, the junction contained 0 bases not matched to a gene. The CDR3 is 12 amino acids. The CDR3 nucleotides are TGCAGTGCTAGACAGGGGGATCAGCCCCAGCATTTT. It is translated as CSARQGDQPQHF.

The CDR3 reads CASSQAWTGVIEQYF. The CDR3 nucleotides read TGCGCCAGCAGCCAGGCTTGGACAGGGGTGATCGAGCAGTACTTC. This chain links TRBV4-3 with TRBJ2-7; TRBD1 matches 9 bases. Germline CDR1 reads LGHNA; CDR2 reads YSLEER. The CDR3 has 15 amino acids. V trimming: 3 bases; J trimming: 6 bases; junction bases outside the gene matches: 9.

The J gene is TRBJ2-4, the V gene TRBV7-9; 8 nucleotides line up with TRBD1. Trimming at V came to 5 bases and at J to 6 bases, leaving 6 bases not matched to a gene. This CDR3 comprises 14 residues. Per germline, CDR1 SEHNR and CDR2 FQNEAQ (reference sequence). The CDR3 region is CASSIHRGRNIQYF. CDR3 coding DNA: TGTGCCAGCAGCATCCACAGGGGGAGAAACATTCAGTACTTC.

The CDR3 loop reads CSARVRLASSYNEQFF. In DNA form, the CDR3 reads TGCAGTGCTAGAGTCCGACTGGCCAGCTCCTACAATGAGCAGTTCTTC. The chain is built from TRBV20-1 and TRBJ2-1; no definite D call. Germline V gene sequence: CDR1 DFQATT, CDR2 SNEGSKA (reference sequence). The CDR3 totals 16 residues. V was shortened by 1 base and J by 0 bases, with 13 bases between the two germline ends.

V gene TRBV30 combines with J gene TRBJ2-3; 11 bases map to TRBD1. With 8 bases clipped from V and 6 bases from J, the junction kept 10 bases outside the gene matches. The CDR3 extends over 14 amino acids. The germline CDR1 and CDR2 sequences are GTSNPN and SVGIG (reference sequence). CDR3 bases: TGTGCCGGACGACGGACAGGGGGCTTGGATACGCAGTATTTT. It specifies CAGRRTGGLDTQYF.

CDR3 amino acids: CASSFRQGDTEAFF. The CDR3 nucleotides are TGTGCCAGCAGCTTCCGACAGGGAGACACTGAAGCTTTCTTT. This sequence joins TRBV3-1 and TRBJ1-1, with TRBD1 matching 7 bases. The V gene's germline CDR1 is LGHDT and CDR2 YNNKEL (reference sequence). This CDR3 has 14 amino acids. The V segment lost 5 bases and the J segment 3 bases; nucleotides outside the gene matches: 6.

The V and J genes are TRBV24-1 and TRBJ2-4, with a weak D call TRBD1 (5 bases). This CDR3 has 12 residues. V was pared by 4 bases and J by 6 bases, with 6 bases between. The germline V gene has CDR1 KGHDR and CDR2 SFDVKD. CDR3 sequence (DNA): TGTGCCACCAGTGAAACAGGAAACATTCAGTACTTC. Amino acids: CATSETGNIQYF.

V and J are TRBV7-2 and TRBJ1-2, with D unclear. The CDR3 length is 14 residues. V lost 5 bases and J 4 bases, leaving 14 bases between the germline ends. The germline V gene has CDR1 SGHTA and CDR2 FQGNSA. In nucleotides, the CDR3 is TGTGCCAGCAGCCCCCAACGGGGATCCTATGGCTACACCTTC. Protein: CASSPQRGSYGYTF.

The chain recombines TRBV20-1 with TRBJ2-7; 9 nucleotides agree with TRBD2. The CDR3 sequence is 14 residues long. Germline V gene sequence: CDR1 DFQATT, CDR2 SNEGSKA (reference sequence). V lost 6 bases to trimming and J lost 4 bases; unmatched junction nucleotides: 10. The CDR3 coding sequence is TGCAGTGCCTCCCTGGTTAGCGGGGGTTACGAGCAGTACTTC. This codes for CSASLVSGGYEQYF.